The 28 T cell receptor beta chains reported below all come from one sample, sequenced in a study of blood T cell repertoires in COVID-19. Profiled with immunoSEQ multiplex PCR; TCRdb holds only in-frame clones, not every one. The sample yields 100,000 to 150,000 clones, approximately 90% seen once. Sequencing was done on a sample of peripheral blood. These receptors were taken from a man in his forties or fifties with acute or convalescent COVID-19.

The rearrangement uses TRBV18 and TRBJ1-5; the D gene is possibly TRBD1 (6 bases). Germline loops: CDR1 KGHSH, CDR2 LQKENI. CDR3 length: 17 amino acids. V lost 3 bases to trimming and J lost 2 bases, with 17 bases between them. The CDR3 bases are TGTGCCAGCTCACCCATAGGGGGGGCAGGTGGCAATCAGCCCCAGCATTTT. This encodes CASSPIGGAGGNQPQHF.

The chain uses TRBV11-3 and TRBJ2-7; tentative D call: TRBD2 (6 bases). CDR1 and CDR2 (germline): SGHNT, YENEEA. Trimming stripped 1 base from V and 2 bases from J, with 12 bases between. The CDR3 consists of 15 residues. CDR3 nucleotide sequence: TGTGCCAGCAGCTTAGTGGCTTCGGGAGCCTACGAGCAGTACTTC. It specifies CASSLVASGAYEQYF.

This chain links TRBV19 with TRBJ1-6; D gene ambiguous. The V gene's germline CDR1 is LNHDA and CDR2 SQIVND (reference sequence). Between the trimmed V and J ends, which lost 5 bases and 9 bases, there was a span of 11 bases. This CDR3 is built from 13 residues. The CDR3: CASSQSTGSPLHF. For the CDR3, the DNA is TGTGCCAGTAGTCAAAGCACCGGTTCACCCCTCCACTTT.

The chain is built from TRBV7-2 and TRBJ2-5; the match to TRBD2 covers 15 bases. The V segment lost 0 bases and the J segment 7 bases; nucleotides outside the gene matches: 0. The CDR3 has 15 residues. CDR1 is SGHTA, CDR2 FQGNSA, per germline. CDR3 in amino acids: CASSLAGLAGGTQYF. In DNA form, the CDR3 reads TGTGCCAGCAGCTTAGCGGGACTAGCGGGGGGGACCCAGTACTTC.

Of note for this clone: The same CDR3 arises from other DNA sequences in this sample as well. The chain links TRBV24-1 to TRBJ1-5; 7 positions match TRBD1. J lost 4 bases, V lost 5 bases, and 1 base had no gene match. The CDR3 runs 13 residues. CDR1 is KGHDR and CDR2 is SFDVKD in the germline V gene. CDR3 in DNA: TGTGCCACCAGTGCAGGGGGTAATCAGCCCCAGCATTTT. Protein sequence: CATSAGGNQPQHF.

The chain uses TRBV9 and TRBJ2-7; 11 bases are shared with TRBD1. The J segment lost 3 bases and the V segment lost 4 bases, leaving 9 bases of the junction unmatched. Germline CDR1 SGDLS, CDR2 YYNGEE. This CDR3 contains 16 residues. CDR3 nucleotides: TGTGCCAGCAGCCCCGGACACGGGACAGGGGGCTACGAGCAGTACTTC. It yields the protein CASSPGHGTGGYEQYF.

This chain connects TRBV6-2 or TRBV6-3 to TRBJ1-2, with 8 positions matching TRBD1. The CDR3 has 15 amino acids. Trimming removed 5 bases from V and 6 bases from J; junction bases left unmatched: 11. Per the germline V gene, CDR1 is MNHEY and CDR2 is SVGEGT. The CDR3 region has the DNA TGTGCCAGCAGTAGCCTGGACAGGGACCGGGATGGCTACACCTTC. Translated: CASSSLDRDRDGYTF.

This chain connects TRBV7-2 to TRBJ2-3; TRBD1 matches at 10 bases. The CDR3 runs to 15 residues. Unmatched junction bases numbered 5, after V lost 5 bases and J lost 3 bases. Germline CDR1 reads SGHTA; CDR2 reads FQGNSA. CDR3 in DNA: TGTGCCAGCAGCCCGACAGGGGGCCCGACAGATACGCAGTATTTT. Protein sequence: CASSPTGGPTDTQYF.

The CDR3 nucleotides read TGTGCCAGCAGCCCCCCCCGGAGGAACACCGGGGAGCTGTTTTTT. It codes for CASSPPRRNTGELFF. The chain is built from TRBV5-4 and TRBJ2-2, with D unclear. The CDR3 totals 15 residues. Germline V gene data show CDR1 as SGHNT and CDR2 as YYREEE (reference sequence). V lost 4 bases to trimming and J lost 1 base, with 11 bases between them.

The chain couples TRBV11-2 to TRBJ2-1; 11 nucleotides match TRBD2. The CDR3 loop spans 18 amino acids. CDR1 and CDR2 (germline): SGHAT, FQNNGV. Trimming at V came to 4 bases and at J to 7 bases, leaving 15 bases not matched to a gene. DNA of the CDR3: TGTGCCAGCAGCTCCTTAGGGGGCCCTAGCGGGAGGAATAATGAGCAGTTCTTC. Residues: CASSSLGGPSGRNNEQFF.

The gene calls are TRBV27 and TRBJ1-1, with D uncertain. Between the trimmed V and J ends, which lost 3 bases and 0 bases, there was a span of 11 bases. The CDR3 length is 15 residues. Germline loops: CDR1 MNHEY, CDR2 SMNVEV (reference sequence). The CDR3: CASSFLSTVNTEAFF. The DNA of the CDR3 is TGTGCCAGCAGTTTCCTCTCCACAGTGAACACTGAAGCTTTCTTT.

This rearrangement joins TRBV9 to TRBJ2-5; 7 positions agree with TRBD1. The V gene end was trimmed by 2 bases and the J gene end by 6 bases; junction bases not matched to a gene: 4. The CDR3 totals 13 residues. The germline gives CDR1 SGDLS, CDR2 YYNGEE. The CDR3 reads CASSVQGEQTQYF. CDR3 DNA sequence: TGTGCCAGCAGCGTGCAGGGGGAACAGACCCAGTACTTC.

This clone has a single count. V is TRBV3-1 (or the pseudogene TRBV3-2) and J is TRBJ2-2, with 8 bases fitting TRBD1. The CDR3 loop spans 15 amino acids. V lost 6 bases to trimming and J lost 3 bases; unmatched junction nucleotides: 6. The germline V gene has CDR1 LGHDT and CDR2 YNNKEL (reference sequence). CDR3 loop: CASSRQGLDTGELFF. In DNA, the CDR3 is TGTGCCAGCAGTCGACAGGGGCTGGACACCGGGGAGCTGTTTTTT.

This clone was found a few times. This chain joins TRBV5-4 and TRBJ2-1; 9 bases line up with TRBD2. CDR1 is SGHNT and CDR2 is YYREEE in the germline V gene (reference sequence). CDR3 size: 15 residues. J gave up 5 bases and V 4 bases, and 7 bases lay outside the gene matches. Here the CDR3 reads CASSPVASGNNEQFF. The CDR3 DNA is TGTGCCAGCAGCCCTGTGGCTAGCGGGAACAATGAGCAGTTCTTC.

This chain links TRBV9 with TRBJ2-1, with 9 bases lining up with TRBD1. CDR3 length: 14 amino acids. Germline V gene data show CDR1 as SGDLS and CDR2 as YYNGEE. The J segment lost 7 bases and the V segment lost 4 bases, leaving 6 bases of the junction unmatched. CDR3 loop: CASSLGQGPNEQFF. CDR3 nucleotide sequence: TGTGCCAGCAGCCTGGGACAGGGTCCGAATGAGCAGTTCTTC.

The gene calls are TRBV30 and TRBJ2-7, with 13 bases aligning to TRBD2. Germline assignment: CDR1 GTSNPN and CDR2 SVGIG (reference sequence). J lost 3 bases, V lost 4 bases, and 3 bases had no gene match. The CDR3 extends over 14 amino acids. The CDR3 sequence is CAWMGTSGIYEQYF. Written as DNA, the CDR3 is TGTGCCTGGATGGGGACTAGCGGGATCTACGAGCAGTACTTC. The whole variable domain, filled in from reference TRBV30 and TRBJ2-7, reads SQTIHQWPATLVQPVGSPLSLECTVEGTSNPNLYWYRQAAGRGLQLLFYSVGIGQISSEVPQNLSASRPQDRQFILSSKKLLLSDSGFYLCAWMGTSGIYEQYFGPGTRLTVT.

V usage is TRBV18 and J usage is TRBJ1-1; 10 bases map to TRBD1. This CDR3 contains 14 residues. The V and J ends lost 6 bases and 5 bases, in that order; junction bases with no gene match: 6. Germline CDR1 reads KGHSH; CDR2 reads LQKENI. CDR3 protein: CASSLGQGVTEAFF. CDR3 DNA: TGTGCCAGCTCCCTCGGACAGGGGGTGACTGAAGCTTTCTTT.

This clone has a single count. The chain is built from TRBV24-1 and TRBJ1-5; the D is unclear. Germline CDR1 KGHDR, CDR2 SFDVKD. This CDR3 is built from 14 residues. V lost 5 bases and J lost 5, with 12 bases in between. In DNA, the CDR3 is TGTGCCACCAGTGGCACTTACGGGTATCAGCCCCAGCATTTT. Residues: CATSGTYGYQPQHF.

The chain employs TRBV10-3 and TRBJ2-6, with TRBD2 matching 10 bases. V lost 3 bases and J lost 2; bases outside the gene matches: 7. The CDR3 has 18 residues. Germline V CDR1 and CDR2: ENHRY, SYGVKD. CDR3 in DNA: TGTGCCATCAGTGAAGAGCTAGCGGGAGCAACTGGGGCCAACGTCCTGACTTTC. Amino acids: CAISEELAGATGANVLTF.

This clone showed up just once. The chain carries TRBV19 and TRBJ2-1; the D gene is possibly TRBD1 (5 bases). The V end lost 7 bases, the J end lost 8 bases, and 15 bases lay between the germline ends. The germline CDR1 and CDR2 sequences are LNHDA and SQIVND (reference sequence). The CDR3 totals 13 residues. In nucleotides, the CDR3 is TGTGCCAGTACCCCCCAGGCAGGGTATGAGCAGTTCTTC. Translated: CASTPQAGYEQFF.

This clone occurred once. The chain carries TRBV30 and TRBJ1-5; D not certain. CDR1 is GTSNPN and CDR2 is SVGIG in the germline V gene (reference sequence). Between the trimmed V and J ends, which lost 5 bases and 1 base, there was a span of 21 bases. The CDR3 spans 17 residues. The CDR3 spells CAWSRSRSQLSNQPQHF. Here the CDR3 DNA reads TGTGCCTGGTCTCGCTCACGGAGCCAATTAAGCAATCAGCCCCAGCATTTT.

This rearrangement joins TRBV30 to TRBJ1-4; D call uncertain. Germline values: CDR1 GTSNPN, CDR2 SVGIG (reference sequence). V gave up 3 bases and J gave up 4 bases, with 12 bases separating them. This CDR3 region has 14 residues. CDR3 in amino acids: CAWSGVGGNEKLFF. Here the CDR3 DNA reads TGTGCCTGGAGCGGGGTGGGCGGTAATGAAAAACTGTTTTTT.

This clone showed up just once. Distinct nucleotide sequences in the sample also encode this CDR3. The rearrangement joins TRBV9 to TRBJ2-3; TRBD2 matches at 7 bases. Germline V gene lookup returns CDR1 SGDLS and CDR2 YYNGEE. V was pared by 2 bases and J by 1 base, with 1 base of the junction left unmatched. This CDR3 is 14 amino acids long. In DNA, the CDR3 is TGTGCCAGCAGCGTTACTAGCGGCACAGATACGCAGTATTTT. Translation gives CASSVTSGTDTQYF.

The V call is TRBV2, the J call TRBJ2-3; the match to TRBD2 covers 11 bases. Germline CDR1 is SNHLY and CDR2 is FYNNEI. V was pared by 4 bases and J by 14 bases, with 11 bases of the junction left unmatched. The CDR3 extends over 14 amino acids. In DNA, the CDR3 is TGTGCCAGCAGTGTGGCGCTAGCGGGGGGTTCGGGGTATTTT. Residues: CASSVALAGGSGYF.

The chain recombines TRBV19 with TRBJ2-5; perhaps TRBD1 as D (6 bases). V was clipped by 6 bases and J by 7 bases, with 15 bases between them. CDR3 size: 13 residues. Germline loops: CDR1 LNHDA, CDR2 SQIVND (reference sequence). CDR3 sequence (DNA): TGTGCCAGTAGCATGCAGGGGCCAGGGACCCAGTACTTC. Translation: CASSMQGPGTQYF.

The chain has TRBV6-2 or TRBV6-3 and TRBJ1-2, with TRBD1 matching 8 bases. With V trimmed by 6 bases and J by 7 bases, 10 bases remained unmatched. Looked up from germline, CDR1 is MNHEY and CDR2 is SVGEGT. CDR3 length equals 14 residues. The chain's CDR3 is CASSDRGGEVGYTF. CDR3 nucleotide sequence: TGTGCCAGCAGCGACAGGGGAGGTGAAGTTGGCTACACCTTC.

This chain connects TRBV10-2 to TRBJ1-2; D remains unclear. This CDR3 region has 13 residues. Deletions cut 4 bases from V and 5 bases from J, with 11 bases between. The germline CDR1 and CDR2 sequences are WSHSY and SAAADI. CDR3 in DNA: TGCGCCAGCAGTGGACATCCGGCTTATGGCTACACCTTC. Translated: CASSGHPAYGYTF.

The chain links TRBV5-6 to TRBJ1-3, with D tentatively TRBD1 (6 bases). This CDR3 is 17 amino acids long. V was clipped by 3 bases and J by 0 bases, with 16 bases between them. From germline, CDR1 is SGHDT and CDR2 YYEEEE. CDR3 in DNA: TGTGCCAGCAGCTCGGACCCTAGGACAGTCTCTGGAAACACCATATATTTT. This sequence encodes CASSSDPRTVSGNTIYF.